This TCR beta chain was found in a study of CD4 T cells in relation to SARS-CoV-2 and coronaviruses. The length of the CDR3 is 18 residues. The ends lost 5 bases at V and 5 bases at J; junction bases unmatched: 17. Germline V CDR1 and CDR2: SGHTA, FQGTGA. The unexposed donors gave CD4+ T cells in about 2010-2019, prior to COVID-19. Naive and memory CD4+ T cells were separated from cryopreserved PBMCs. In regard to this clone: Its specificity is not known.

Regarding the study as a whole: The cross-reactivity analysis covered only spike protein, not other viral proteins. Pre-pandemic and post-infection samples never came from the same donor.

Sequencing was performed with immunoSEQ multiplex PCR; in TCRdb, only in-frame clones are kept and a portion is missing. In the table there are under 90,000 clones, more than 85% of which are singletons. Sequencing was carried out using naive CD4+ T cells from PBMCs. Described subset: naive CD4+ T cells isolated by negative enrichment. V is TRBV7-3 and J is TRBJ2-3; 9 bases agree with TRBD1. The source is a human donor in good health. In DNA, the CDR3 is TGTGCCAGCAGCACTACCCTACCGGGACAGGGTACGATAGATACGCAGTATTTT. Its protein is CASSTTLPGQGTIDTQYF.